Listed below are T cell receptor beta chains from one sample, sequenced in a study of T cells in Graves' hyperthyroidism and ophthalmopathy. TCRdb passed the multiplex PCR reads through MiXCR, listing each CDR3 protein once. The table lists 350,000 to 400,000 distinct CDR3 sequences, approximately 15% of them singletons. The specimen was blood. The receptor source for this set is a woman in her twenties or thirties with Graves' hyperthyroidism. CDR3s include the opening cysteine and the closing phenylalanine or tryptophan. The D gene is left open where the match is weak. Rows give clone size only sometimes, using once, few, many, or a class for an expanded clone.

clone_size j_call d_call v_call cdr3_nt cdr3_aa
many TRBJ1-5 TRBD1 TRBV6-1 TGTGCCAGCAGTGACCCGGGACAGTATAGCAATCAGCCCCAGCATTTT CASSDPGQYSNQPQHF
- TRBJ2-1 TRBD2 TRBV7-8 TGTGCCAGCAGCTATACCCCACGGACTAGCGGGATGGGGGAGCAGTTCTTC CASSYTPRTSGMGEQFF
many TRBJ2-3 TRBD2 TRBV20-1 TGCAGTGCTAGCTCTTCTAGCGGGGGCCCAGATACGCAGTATTTT CSASSSSGGPDTQYF
many TRBJ2-5 TRBD2 TRBV9 TGTGCCAGCAGCGTAGCCGCTAGCGGAGGAGAGACCCAGTACTTC CASSVAASGGETQYF
many TRBJ2-5 - TRBV20-1 TGCAGTGCTACCGAGGACTATCTTCAAGAGACCCAGTACTTC CSATEDYLQETQYF
many TRBJ2-3 TRBD2 TRBV5-1 TGCGCCAGCAGCAGAACCTTAGCGGGAGGGCCGGTCGTCAGCACAGATACGCAGTATTTT CASSRTLAGGPVVSTDTQYF
many TRBJ2-7 - TRBV18 TGTGCCAGCTCACCAGGGCCCCTCCTCGAGCAGTACTTC CASSPGPLLEQYF
- TRBJ1-1 - TRBV4-1 TGCGCCAGCAGCCAAGATTTGGGGCGTTGGGCTTTCTTT CASSQDLGRWAFF
- TRBJ2-6 - TRBV7-2 TGTGCCAGCAGCCCTCGGCCTTCTGGGGCCAACGTCCTGACTTTC CASSPRPSGANVLTF
- TRBJ1-4 TRBD1 TRBV12-3/TRBV12-4 TGTGCCAGCAGGTCGGGGACAGGGGGCGAAAAACTGTTTTTT CASRSGTGGEKLFF
- TRBJ2-7 TRBD1 TRBV10-3 TGTGCCTCTGGGACAGGACAAACCTACGAGCAGTACTTC CASGTGQTYEQYF
many TRBJ2-3 TRBD2 TRBV7-2 TGTGCCAGCAGCAGGCGGGGGGACTACACAGATACGCAGTATTTT CASSRRGDYTDTQYF
- TRBJ2-3 - TRBV19 TGTGCCAGTAGTGAGGACAGCAGCACAGATACGCAGTATTTT CASSEDSSTDTQYF
many TRBJ1-1 - TRBV28 TGTGCCAGCAGTTTTAGGAACACTGAAGCTTTCTTT CASSFRNTEAFF
many TRBJ1-5 - TRBV7-2 TGTGCCAGCAGCTTAGCGGTGGGAAGGGCCAATCAGCCCCAGCATTTT CASSLAVGRANQPQHF
- TRBJ1-1 TRBD1 TRBV14 TGTGCCAGCAGCCAAGGTTATACGAACAGGGGGCCGCTTACTGAAGCTTTCTTT CASSQGYTNRGPLTEAFF
few TRBJ2-1 - TRBV4-1 TGCGCCAGCAGCCAAGAAATGACCTTACAGAATGAGCAGTTCTTC CASSQEMTLQNEQFF
- TRBJ1-5 TRBD1 TRBV5-6 TGTGCCAGCAGCTTGACAGGGACAGGGATCAATCAGCCCCAGCATTTT CASSLTGTGINQPQHF
- TRBJ2-6 - TRBV6-5 TGTGCCAGCAGTTATGGATTCTCTGGGGCCAACGTCCTGACTTTC CASSYGFSGANVLTF
- TRBJ2-3 - TRBV9 TGTGCCAGCAGCGTGAGACCCAGCCGGACAGATACGCAGTATTTT CASSVRPSRTDTQYF
many TRBJ2-1 TRBD2 TRBV20-1 TGCAGTGCTAGAGATCGGGCAGCGGGAGGGGCTGAGCAGTTCTTC CSARDRAAGGAEQFF
- TRBJ2-1 - TRBV7-9 TGTGCCAGCAGCGCAACGACAGGCTACAATGAGCAGTTCTTC CASSATTGYNEQFF
- TRBJ1-1 - TRBV19 TGTGCCAGTAGTATAGCCGAGGGCACTGAAGCTTTCTTT CASSIAEGTEAFF
few TRBJ2-5 TRBD1 TRBV27 TGTGCCAGCAGTTTATTTGCCAGGGGGCAAGAGACCCAGTACTTC CASSLFARGQETQYF
many TRBJ2-3 TRBD2 TRBV7-8 TGTGCCAGCAGCTTTGTCGCAATAGCGGGAGGGTTGACAGATACGCAGTATTTT CASSFVAIAGGLTDTQYF
- TRBJ1-2 - TRBV19 TGTGCCAGTAGTATGGAAGGGCAGCTTTATGGCTACACCTTC CASSMEGQLYGYTF
many TRBJ2-5 - TRBV18 TGTGCCAGCTCACCACCGAGCAGGGCCGGTGAGACCCAGTACTTC CASSPPSRAGETQYF
- TRBJ2-1 - TRBV20-1 TGCAGTGCTAGTTCCAGGAGCTCCTACAATGAGCAGTTCTTC CSASSRSSYNEQFF
many TRBJ2-2 - TRBV11-2 TGTGCCAGCAGCTTTTCTGTTCAAGCGGTTGGCGGGGAGCTGTTTTTT CASSFSVQAVGGELFF
few TRBJ2-2 TRBD2 TRBV6-1 TGTGCCAGCAGTCTAAGTAGCGGGGGGTCCGGGGAGCTGTTTTTT CASSLSSGGSGELFF
many TRBJ2-7 - TRBV10-2 TGCGCCAGCAGTGAGTCCCATCGGGGGAGCTCGAAAGGCGGCGAGCAGTACTTC CASSESHRGSSKGGEQYF
- TRBJ2-5 TRBD2 TRBV6-5 TGTGCCAGCAGTTACTCGATAGGACTAGCGGAACAAGAGACCCAGTACTTC CASSYSIGLAEQETQYF
many TRBJ2-3 - TRBV30 TGTGCCTGGAGCCGAGGTCGTAGCACAGATACGCAGTATTTT CAWSRGRSTDTQYF